The T cell receptor (beta chain) described here comes from a study of blood T cell repertoires in COVID-19. Across the study: The United States, Italy and Spain provided the acute and convalescent COVID-19 samples. PBMCs, B-cell-depleted T cells, or T cells provided the cDNA or gDNA that made up the material.

Germline CDR1 SGHRS, CDR2 YFSETQ. This CDR3 contains 17 residues. V shed 0 bases and J 5 bases; nucleotides not matched to a gene: 9. Original methodology: From reference gene primer amplification, estimates of nucleated cell counts were derived. The protocol was immunoSEQ multiplex PCR, while the TCRdb copy is restricted to in-frame clones and leaves out a portion. That table furnishes V, J and clone size, whereas the DNA furnished D and trimming. The sample consists of 200,000 to 250,000 clones, around four fifths of them appearing once. The chain carries TRBV5-1 and TRBJ2-1, with 9 positions matching TRBD1. The sequencing input was peripheral blood. This TCR was sampled from an older woman with active or convalescent COVID-19. CDR3 protein: CASSLARGTGSDNEQFF. The CDR3 DNA reads TGCGCCAGCAGCTTGGCCCGGGGGACAGGGAGCGACAATGAGCAGTTCTTC.